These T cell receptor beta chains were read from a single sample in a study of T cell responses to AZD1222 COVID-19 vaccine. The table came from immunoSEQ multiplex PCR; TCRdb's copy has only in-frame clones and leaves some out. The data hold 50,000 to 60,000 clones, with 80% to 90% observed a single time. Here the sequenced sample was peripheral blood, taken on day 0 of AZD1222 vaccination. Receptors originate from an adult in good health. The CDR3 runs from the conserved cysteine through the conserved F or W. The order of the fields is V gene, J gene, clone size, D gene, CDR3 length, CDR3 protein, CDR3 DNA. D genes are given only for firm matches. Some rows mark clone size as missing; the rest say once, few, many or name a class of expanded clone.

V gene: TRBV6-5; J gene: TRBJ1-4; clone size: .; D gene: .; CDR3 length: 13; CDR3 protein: CASRGTGNEKLFF; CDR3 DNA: TGTGCCAGCAGAGGGACGGGGAATGAAAAACTGTTTTTT
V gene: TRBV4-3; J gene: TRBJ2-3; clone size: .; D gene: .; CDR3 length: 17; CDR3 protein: CASSPYTDKSTTDTQYF; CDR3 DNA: TGCGCCAGCAGCCCGTACACAGACAAGAGTACCACAGATACGCAGTATTTT
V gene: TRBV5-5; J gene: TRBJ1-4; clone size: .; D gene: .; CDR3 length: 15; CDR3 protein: CASSLYSGIGEKLFF; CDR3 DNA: TGTGCCAGCAGCTTATATTCGGGGATAGGTGAAAAACTGTTTTTT
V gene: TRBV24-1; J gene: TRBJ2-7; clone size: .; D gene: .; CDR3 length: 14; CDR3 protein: CATSDTRVPYEQYF; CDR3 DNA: TGTGCCACCAGTGACACCCGCGTTCCCTACGAGCAGTACTTC
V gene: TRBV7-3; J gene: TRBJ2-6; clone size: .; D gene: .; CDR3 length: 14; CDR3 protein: CASSPGATLNVLTF; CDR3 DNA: TGTGCCAGCAGCCCCGGAGCGACGCTCAACGTCCTGACTTTC
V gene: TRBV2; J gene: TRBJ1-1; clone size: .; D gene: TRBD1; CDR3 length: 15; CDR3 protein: CASSVGGRQDTEAFF; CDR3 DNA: TGTGCCAGCAGTGTAGGGGGCAGGCAGGACACTGAAGCTTTCTTT
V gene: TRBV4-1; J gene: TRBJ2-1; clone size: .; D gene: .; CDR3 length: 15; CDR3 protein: CASSQGLSAYNEQFF; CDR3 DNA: TGCGCCAGCAGCCAGGGCCTTAGCGCGTACAATGAGCAGTTCTTC
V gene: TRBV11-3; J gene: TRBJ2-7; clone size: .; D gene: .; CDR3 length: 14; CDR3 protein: CASSLARTSLEQYF; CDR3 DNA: TGTGCCAGCAGCTTAGCCCGGACAAGCCTCGAGCAGTACTTC
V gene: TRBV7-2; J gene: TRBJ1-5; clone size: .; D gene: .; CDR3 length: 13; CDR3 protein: CASSLDLNQPQHF; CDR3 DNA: TGTGCCAGCAGCTTGGATTTAAATCAGCCCCAGCATTTT
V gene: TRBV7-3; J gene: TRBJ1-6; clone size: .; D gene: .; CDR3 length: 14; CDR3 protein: CASSLGSPNSPLHF; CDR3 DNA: TGTGCCAGCAGCTTGGGATCGCCTAATTCACCCCTCCACTTT
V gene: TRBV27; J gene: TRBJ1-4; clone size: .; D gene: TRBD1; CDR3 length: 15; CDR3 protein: CASSLSRTGAEKLFF; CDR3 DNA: TGTGCCAGCAGTTTATCGAGGACAGGGGCAGAAAAACTGTTTTTT
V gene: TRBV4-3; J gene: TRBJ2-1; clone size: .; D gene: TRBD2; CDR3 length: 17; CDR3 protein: CASSRGLAGGLYNEQFF; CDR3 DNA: TGCGCCAGCAGTCGAGGACTAGCGGGAGGTTTATACAATGAGCAGTTCTTC
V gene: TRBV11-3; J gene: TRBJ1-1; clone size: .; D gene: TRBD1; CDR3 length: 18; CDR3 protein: CASSLDPYGTGDGAEAFF; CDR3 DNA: TGTGCCAGCAGCTTAGATCCTTACGGGACAGGGGATGGGGCTGAAGCTTTCTTT
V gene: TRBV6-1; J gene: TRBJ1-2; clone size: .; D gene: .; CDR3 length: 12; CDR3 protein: CASSETTYGYTF; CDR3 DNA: TGTGCCAGCAGTGAAACAACTTATGGCTACACCTTC
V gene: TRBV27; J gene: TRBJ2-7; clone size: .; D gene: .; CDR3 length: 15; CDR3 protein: CASSLKKKPSYEQYF; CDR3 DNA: TGTGCCAGCAGTTTGAAAAAGAAGCCTTCCTACGAGCAGTACTTC
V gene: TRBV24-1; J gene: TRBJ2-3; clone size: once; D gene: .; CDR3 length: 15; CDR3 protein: CATSDSSQGSDTQYF; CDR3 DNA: TGTGCCACCAGTGATTCGTCCCAGGGATCCGATACGCAGTATTTT
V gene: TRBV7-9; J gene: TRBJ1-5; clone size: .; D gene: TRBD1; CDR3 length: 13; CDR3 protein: CASSLTGDQPQHF; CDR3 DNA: TGTGCCAGCAGCTTAACAGGGGATCAGCCCCAGCATTTT
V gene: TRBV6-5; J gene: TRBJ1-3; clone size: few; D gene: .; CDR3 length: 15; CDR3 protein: CASRSRQTSGNTIYF; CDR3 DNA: TGTGCCAGCAGGTCCCGACAGACCTCTGGAAACACCATATATTTT
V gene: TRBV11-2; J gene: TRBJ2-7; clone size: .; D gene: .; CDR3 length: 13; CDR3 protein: CASSLMDVYEQYF; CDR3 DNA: TGTGCCAGCAGCTTAATGGACGTATACGAGCAGTACTTC
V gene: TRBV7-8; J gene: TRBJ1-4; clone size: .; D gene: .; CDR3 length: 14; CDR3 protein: CASSLASRNEKLFF; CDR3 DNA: TGTGCCAGCAGCTTAGCTAGCAGGAATGAAAAACTGTTTTTT
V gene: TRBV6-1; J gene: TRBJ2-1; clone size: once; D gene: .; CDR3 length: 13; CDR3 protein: CASSETGWGVMFF; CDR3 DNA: TGTGCCAGCAGTGAAACTGGCTGGGGAGTAATGTTCTTC
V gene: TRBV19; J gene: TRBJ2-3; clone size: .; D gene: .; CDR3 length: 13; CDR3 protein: CASRERGTDTQYF; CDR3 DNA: TGTGCCAGTAGAGAGCGGGGCACAGATACGCAGTATTTT
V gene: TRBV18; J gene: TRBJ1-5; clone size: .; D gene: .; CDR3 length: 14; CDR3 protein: CASSPGRVDQPQHF; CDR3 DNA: TGTGCCAGCTCACCAGGGAGAGTTGATCAGCCCCAGCATTTT
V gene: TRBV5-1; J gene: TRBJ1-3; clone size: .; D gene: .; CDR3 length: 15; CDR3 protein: CASSLALTPGNTIYF; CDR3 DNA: TGCGCCAGCAGCTTGGCCCTGACACCTGGAAACACCATATATTTT
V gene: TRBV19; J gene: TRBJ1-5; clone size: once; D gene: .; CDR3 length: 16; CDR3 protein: CASSTSGGGRNQPQHF; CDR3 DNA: TGTGCCAGTAGTACATCCGGTGGAGGGCGGAATCAGCCCCAGCATTTT
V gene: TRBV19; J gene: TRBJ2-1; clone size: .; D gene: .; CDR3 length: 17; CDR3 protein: CASSKGGGASSYNEQFF; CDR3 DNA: TGTGCCAGTAGTAAAGGGGGTGGCGCGAGCTCCTACAATGAGCAGTTCTTC
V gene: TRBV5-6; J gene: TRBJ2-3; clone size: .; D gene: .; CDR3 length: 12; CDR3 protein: CASSFSTDTQYF; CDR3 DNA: TGTGCCAGCAGCTTCAGCACAGATACGCAGTATTTT
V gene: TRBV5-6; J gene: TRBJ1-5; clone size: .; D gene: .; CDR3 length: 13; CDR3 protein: CASSKYSNQPQHF; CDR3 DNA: TGTGCCAGCAGCAAGTATAGCAATCAGCCCCAGCATTTT
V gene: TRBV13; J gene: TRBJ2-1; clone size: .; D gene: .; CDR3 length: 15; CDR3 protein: CASSWRGRVNNEQFF; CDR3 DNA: TGTGCCAGCAGCTGGAGAGGGCGCGTTAACAATGAGCAGTTCTTC
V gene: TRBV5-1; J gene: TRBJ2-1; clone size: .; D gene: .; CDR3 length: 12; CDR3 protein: CASSTTLNEQFF; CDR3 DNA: TGCGCCAGCAGCACGACCCTTAATGAGCAGTTCTTC
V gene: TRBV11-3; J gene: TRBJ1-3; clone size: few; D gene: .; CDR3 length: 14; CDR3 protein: CASSWGIAGNTIYF; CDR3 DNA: TGTGCCAGCTCGTGGGGTATCGCTGGAAACACCATATATTTT
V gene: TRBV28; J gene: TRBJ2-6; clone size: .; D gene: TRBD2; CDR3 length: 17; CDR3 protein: CASSSLEGLSGANVLTF; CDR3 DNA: TGTGCCAGCAGTTCGTTGGAGGGACTATCTGGGGCCAACGTCCTGACTTTC
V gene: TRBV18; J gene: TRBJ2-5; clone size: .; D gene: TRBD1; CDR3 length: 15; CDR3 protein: CASSPSRGLKETQYF; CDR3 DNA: TGTGCCAGCTCACCTTCCAGGGGGCTGAAAGAGACCCAGTACTTC
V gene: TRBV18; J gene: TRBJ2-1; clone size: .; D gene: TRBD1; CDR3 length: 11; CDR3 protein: CASSAGGEQFF; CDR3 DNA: TGTGCCAGCTCAGCAGGGGGTGAGCAGTTCTTC
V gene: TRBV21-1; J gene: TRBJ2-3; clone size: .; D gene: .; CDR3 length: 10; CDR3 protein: CASRTDTQYF; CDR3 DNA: TGTGCCAGCAGGACAGATACGCAGTATTTT
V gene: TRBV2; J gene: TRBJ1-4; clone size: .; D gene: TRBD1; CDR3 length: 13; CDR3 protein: CASRQGALEKLFF; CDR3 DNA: TGTGCCAGCAGGCAGGGGGCCCTTGAAAAACTGTTTTTT
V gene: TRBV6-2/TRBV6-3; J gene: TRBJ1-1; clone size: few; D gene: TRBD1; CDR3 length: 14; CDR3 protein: CASSRAGGPTEAFF; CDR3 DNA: TGTGCCAGCAGCCGTGCAGGGGGCCCTACTGAAGCTTTCTTT